This T cell receptor (beta chain) stems from a study of untreated major depressive disorder. With respect to this clone: The antigen remains undetermined.

Study-wide findings and caveats: All top five TRBV05-01 clones per subject were private clones. CD4+ T cells from depressed patients used TRBV05-01 (Vbeta 5.1) more often than controls.

Generated by immunoSEQ multiplex PCR, the TCRdb table keeps only in-frame clones and is missing some. Here the sample spans about 20,000 clones, 92% being singletons. The CDR3 totals 14 residues. Germline assignment: CDR1 SGHTA and CDR2 FQGNSA. V lost 0 bases to trimming and J lost 1 base, with 6 bases between them. This receptor was obtained from a woman aged 40 to 55 with major depressive disorder. The sample comprised CD4+ T cells from PBMCs. The chain uses TRBV7-2 and TRBJ1-1; no clear D. CDR3 sequence (DNA): TGTGCCAGCAGCTTAGCGCCGGGGAACACTGAAGCTTTCTTT. Protein sequence: CASSLAPGNTEAFF.